This passage covers 11 T cell receptor beta chains from one sample sequenced in a study of blood T cells in healthy people across ages (dated by TCRdb to the mid-2010s). The library was prepared using 5' RACE. The reads were generated on an Illumina HiSeq 2500. A second PCR of roughly 6 to 11 cycles was run with a J-beta primer mix and a sample-barcoded 5' primer. Using fastp at Q25 and MiXCR, TCRdb reprocessed the public reads and kept productive beta chains. Entries are consolidated by CDR3 protein sequence, retaining the most common genes and DNA. This sample is represented by about 680,000 distinct CDR3 sequences; 45% to 50% of them were singletons. The leading ten clones occupy under 35% of the sample. Sequencing used blood. The receptors stem from a woman in her sixties in good health.

This clonotype appeared a few times. The J gene is TRBJ2-3, the V gene TRBV3-1; 7 bases are a match to TRBD2. The CDR3 totals 15 residues. V was pared by 7 bases and J by 2 bases, with 9 bases of the junction left unmatched. From germline, CDR1 is LGHDT and CDR2 YNNKEL (reference sequence). This CDR3 is CASTRAGFLTDTQYF. CDR3 DNA: TGTGCCAGCACCCGAGCGGGATTTCTCACAGATACGCAGTATTTT.

The rearrangement joins TRBV7-3 to TRBJ1-6; D is unclear. Deletions cut 2 bases from V and 8 bases from J, with 7 bases between. Looked up from germline, CDR1 is SGHTA and CDR2 is FQGTGA. The CDR3 consists of 13 residues. Here the CDR3 DNA reads TGTGCCAGCAGCTTATTGCTGGATTCACCCCTCCACTTT. Its translation is CASSLLLDSPLHF.

The chain uses TRBV2 and TRBJ2-5, with a weak D call TRBD2 (5 bases). This CDR3 comprises 12 residues. Trimming removed 8 bases from V and 2 bases from J, with 9 bases in between. Germline values: CDR1 SNHLY, CDR2 FYNNEI. CDR3 sequence: CASDYSQETQYF. Here the CDR3 DNA reads TGTGCCAGCGACTACAGTCAAGAGACCCAGTACTTC. Variable domain in full (rest from reference TRBV2 and TRBJ2-5): EPEVTQTPSHQVTQMGQEVILRCVPISNHLYFYWYRQILGQKVEFLVSFYNNEISEKSEIFDDQFSVERPDGSNFTLKIRSTKLEDSAMYFCASDYSQETQYFGPGTRLLVL.

This clonotype was seen a few times. This chain connects TRBV2 to TRBJ2-5; 10 positions match TRBD2. The CDR3 contains 15 residues. Germline V gene lookup returns CDR1 SNHLY and CDR2 FYNNEI. The V gene end was trimmed by 6 bases and the J gene end by 9 bases; junction bases not matched to a gene: 13. The CDR3 DNA reads as TGTGCCAGCAGCATACTAGCGGGATCGAGGGGGGCCCAGTACTTC. It yields the protein CASSILAGSRGAQYF.

This clonotype turned up a few times. The genes are TRBV27 and TRBJ2-7; TRBD2 might be the D (5 bases). Per germline, CDR1 MNHEY and CDR2 SMNVEV (reference sequence). The CDR3 sequence is 15 residues long. V was trimmed by 6 bases and J by 1 base, leaving 16 bases between them. CDR3 nucleotide sequence: TGTGCCAGCAGCTTTGGGAGTCTAGGTTCCTACGAGCAGTACTTC. Protein: CASSFGSLGSYEQYF.

The V call is TRBV30, the J call TRBJ1-2, with D maybe TRBD1 (5 bases). The V and J ends lost 2 bases and 8 bases respectively, with 18 bases between them. Germline CDR1 and CDR2: GTSNPN and SVGIG (reference sequence). The CDR3 loop spans 14 amino acids. DNA for the CDR3: TGTGCCTGGAGTTTTACCGGGGGAGGAAAAGGCTACACCTTC. It encodes CAWSFTGGGKGYTF.

This chain links TRBV20-1 with TRBJ2-3; 8 bases line up with TRBD2. CDR3 length: 15 residues. After removal of 3 bases from V and 1 base from J, the junction contained 6 bases not matched to a gene. Germline-derived CDR1 and CDR2 are DFQATT and SNEGSKA (reference sequence). The CDR3 sequence is CSASSAGGRTDTQYF. CDR3 DNA sequence: TGCAGTGCTAGTTCCGCGGGGGGCCGCACAGATACGCAGTATTTT.

J is TRBJ1-2 and V is TRBV6-1; TRBD1 is a possible D gene (5 bases). V was cut by 4 bases and J by 8 bases, with 17 bases left in between. Germline V gene lookup returns CDR1 MNHNS and CDR2 SASEGT. The CDR3 runs to 14 residues. The CDR3 spells CASSASGTAIGYTF. The CDR3 bases are TGTGCCAGCAGTGCGTCCGGGACGGCGATAGGCTACACCTTC.

The V call is TRBV7-2, the J call TRBJ1-4; 8 bases fit TRBD1. Trimming cost V 4 bases and J 0 bases; bases outside gene matches: 4. This CDR3 comprises 16 residues. The V gene's germline CDR1 is SGHTA and CDR2 FQGNSA. CDR3 region: CASSSQGAATNEKLFF. The CDR3 DNA is TGTGCCAGCAGCTCGCAGGGGGCTGCAACTAATGAAAAACTGTTTTTT.

This clonotype was detected a few times. The chain has TRBV20-1 and TRBJ2-7; 7 bases are a match to TRBD1. The V segment lost 5 bases and the J segment 2 bases; nucleotides outside the gene matches: 9. The germline CDR1 and CDR2 sequences are DFQATT and SNEGSKA (reference sequence). The CDR3 extends over 14 amino acids. The CDR3 is CSAGDRDSAYEQYF. In DNA, the CDR3 is TGCAGTGCTGGCGACCGGGACAGCGCCTACGAGCAGTACTTC.

V gene TRBV7-6 combines with J gene TRBJ2-5; D not resolved. This CDR3 is built from 14 residues. Trimming shortened V by 1 base and J by 2 bases, and 8 bases separated the two germline ends. CDR1 is SGHVS and CDR2 is FNYEAQ in the germline V gene. Written as DNA, the CDR3 is TGTGCCAGCAGCTTAGATCATCCGCAAGAGACCCAGTACTTC. This translates into CASSLDHPQETQYF.